The entry below gives a single TCR beta chain sequence along with its context. Its antigen is undetermined. This specimen belongs to a study of CXCR3-negative and CXCR3-positive naive CD8 T cells. Study details: The libraries yielded 120 million to 150 million TRB reads, about 1.5 +/- 0.3 million each. Study results and caveats: Cryopreserved PBMCs had partly decreased CXCR3 expression; fresh PBMCs were used in most assays. Both naive subsets showed comparably high diversity, and memory CD8+ cells showed much lower diversity.

Libraries of TRB cDNA were made by 5' RACE and carried UMIs. TCRdb reanalyzed the 5' RACE reads, giving one entry per CDR3 protein sequence and no DNA. The repertoire table contains approximately 45,000 distinct CDR3 sequences. This CDR3 region has 12 residues. The sequence derives from a human donor in good health. Some clones in this sample may be carry-over from other donors' samples. Sequencing was carried out using memory CD8+ T cells from blood. The V and J genes are TRBV12-3 or TRBV12-4 and TRBJ2-7; absent DNA, TCRdb's TRBD1 call cannot be checked. CDR3 in amino acids: CASSPQGQVEYF.